This T cell receptor (beta chain) was recovered during a study of T cell repertoires in cytomegalovirus infection. Across the whole study: Indicated by public TCR beta signatures were CMV infection and matching HLA type.

TCRdb called the reads again in MiXCR, with one record for every CDR3 protein. In the table there are 150,000 or so distinct CDR3 sequences, 30% to 40% of which are singletons. Note on this clonotype: Its antigen is unidentified.

The CDR3 spans 12 residues. Trimming shortened V by 3 bases and J by 8 bases, and 10 bases separated the two germline ends. This receptor was identified in a human donor in good health (CMV status not recorded). Some clones in this sample may be carry-over from other donors' samples. The V gene is TRBV12-3 or TRBV12-4, the J gene TRBJ1-1, with D possibly matching TRBD1 (5 bases). This material consisted of CD8+ T cells from cultured PBMCs, taken from culture after CMV antigen stimulation. CDR3 DNA sequence: TGTGCCAGCAGTTTTCCAGGGAGAGAAGCTTTCTTT. It encodes CASSFPGREAFF.